This T cell receptor beta chain was profiled in a study of siplizumab effects on memory and regulatory T cells. Findings of the study overall: The average Treg-derived proportion among mappable alloreactive CD4+ clones was 68.8% with siplizumab versus about 27% in controls. Only a minority of proliferating CD4+ or CD8+ clones had an assignable naive or memory phenotype, with roughly 80-96% lacking one. In unstimulated cells, naive T cells appeared more diverse than memory T cells and seemed major alloresponse contributors.

Here immunoSEQ multiplex PCR was the method, and the copy in TCRdb shows in-frame clones only, minus some. The table records approximately 100,000 clones, over 90% of them present only once. The CDR3 sequence is 15 residues long. Per germline, CDR1 GTSNPN and CDR2 SVGIG (reference sequence). The V gene end was trimmed by 3 bases and the J gene end by 1 base; junction bases not matched to a gene: 5. This clone was found once. Its specificity is not known. The J gene is TRBJ1-1, the V gene TRBV30, with TRBD1 identical over 10 bases. The origin of this receptor is a human donor in good health. The sequenced sample consisted of Tregs sorted from blood. The CDR3 is CAWRWTGGRNTEAFF. As DNA, the CDR3 is TGTGCCTGGAGGTGGACAGGGGGGAGGAACACTGAAGCTTTCTTT.